This entry concerns a single T cell receptor beta chain. Its antigen is currently unknown. DNA at about 200 ng, 30,000 or so T cell genomes, went into sorted-subset replicate PCRs. Method: immunoSEQ multiplex PCR; TCRdb's copy keeps in-frame clones and lacks some. Altogether millions of clones are present, about 95% being singletons, with the ten largest covering about 1.1%. This sample stems from a study of shared clonotypes between healthy human individuals. This CDR3 has 14 amino acids. The germline V gene encodes CDR1 SQVTM and CDR2 ANQGSEA. The ends were cut back, 5 bases at V and 1 base at J, with 15 bases in the middle. General study points: The genetic and exposure-history diversity represented was limited by few donors. Memory subsets had estimated richness that was generally smaller than that of naive subsets.

Naivety among CD8 cells was defined by CD45RO negativity and positive CCR7 selection, thereby excluding terminally differentiated effector memory CD45RA+ cells. Sequencing was carried out using naive CD8+ T cells sorted from blood. The receptor was isolated from a man younger than 35 in good health. The chain combines TRBV29-1 with TRBJ2-7, with D possibly being TRBD1 (7 bases). The CDR3 DNA sequence: TGCAGCGTTCAGGGGGGACAGCTATCCTACGAGCAGTACTTC. This gives the protein CSVQGGQLSYEQYF.